A single sample gave rise to the 18 T cell receptor beta chains below, sequenced in a study of human T cells and chemical hapten exposure. A single record per CDR3 protein comes from TCRdb applying MiXCR to the RACE reads. The data hold about 380,000 distinct CDR3 sequences, with 4% to 6% observed a single time. Time point specified: pre-sensitization, week 0. The treatment here: therapeutic diphenylcyclopropenone sensitization with weekly scalp DPC. The sequences come from whole blood, collected in connection with sensitization to the hapten diphenylcyclopropenone (DPC). The receptors shown here come from a woman aged 45-60 years with alopecia areata. Some clones in this sample may be carry-over from other donors' samples.

The gene calls are TRBV12-3 or TRBV12-4 and TRBJ2-1, with a tentative D call TRBD2 (7 bases). Trimming removed 1 base at V and 0 bases at J, with 16 bases between. This CDR3 contains 18 residues. CDR3 DNA sequence: TGTGCCAGCAGTTTAGAAGAAGGGGGGGCCGCCTCCTACAATGAGCAGTTCTTC. This encodes CASSLEEGGAASYNEQFF.

This clonotype was recorded many times. V usage is TRBV12-3 or TRBV12-4 and J usage is TRBJ2-7; D is uncertain. Trimming shortened V by 5 bases and J by 4 bases, and 9 bases separated the two germline ends. The CDR3 is 12 amino acids. As DNA, the CDR3 is TGTGCCAGCAGTGCCGACGCATACGAGCAGTACTTC. Its translation: CASSADAYEQYF.

This clonotype was observed a few times. The rearrangement joins TRBV5-1 to TRBJ1-6; a weak D match, TRBD1 (5 bases). CDR3 length equals 16 residues. CDR1 and CDR2 from the germline V gene are SGHRS and YFSETQ. Trimming pared 0 bases from V and 10 bases from J, leaving 17 bases between. CDR3 amino acids: CASSLAGGGLGSPLHF. The CDR3 DNA is TGCGCCAGCAGCTTGGCTGGGGGGGGATTAGGATCACCCCTCCACTTT.

The chain links TRBV27 to TRBJ1-1; D gene unclear. V gave up 3 bases and J gave up 7 bases, with 12 bases separating them. The CDR3 runs 13 residues. Germline-derived CDR1 and CDR2 are MNHEY and SMNVEV (reference sequence). DNA of the CDR3: TGTGCCAGCAGTTTCCGGCCACCCAATGAAGCTTTCTTT. Amino acid sequence: CASSFRPPNEAFF.

The chain couples TRBV25-1 to TRBJ2-1; perhaps TRBD2 as D (5 bases). Deletions cut 4 bases from V and 1 base from J, with 11 bases between. This CDR3 has 15 amino acids. In germline, CDR1 is MGHDK, CDR2 SYGVNS. CDR3 sequence (DNA): TGTGCCAGCAGTGTTGCCCGAGGGTCCTACAATGAGCAGTTCTTC. Protein: CASSVARGSYNEQFF.

A few counts support this clonotype. The chain joins TRBV18 to TRBJ2-3, with 9 bases lining up with TRBD1. J was trimmed by 6 bases and V by 6 bases; bases with no gene match: 7. CDR3 length equals 14 residues. The germline V gene encodes CDR1 KGHSH and CDR2 LQKENI. The CDR3 sequence: CASSTSDRGDTQYF. The CDR3 DNA is TGTGCCAGCTCCACTTCCGACAGGGGGGATACGCAGTATTTT.

About this clonotype itself: Given a much more abundant clone one base away, this may be a read error. The conserved final phenylalanine or tryptophan is absent from the CDR3, which likely points to a read error. The V call is TRBV4-1, the J call TRBJ2-5; D might be TRBD2 (5 bases). The CDR3 spans 13 residues. V gave up 1 base and J gave up 10 bases, with 13 bases separating them. Per germline, CDR1 MGHRA and CDR2 YSYEKL. CDR3 sequence reads: CASSQALGADQYL. DNA of the CDR3: TGCGCCAGCAGCCAAGCATTAGGAGCGGACCAGTACCTC.

This clonotype was observed at least ten times. This chain uses TRBV28 with TRBJ1-6; TRBD1 is a possible D gene (6 bases). V lost 3 bases, J lost 8 bases, and 29 bases lay in between. This CDR3 spans 20 amino acids. Looked up from germline, CDR1 is MDHEN and CDR2 is SYDVKM. This CDR3 is CASSLFTLWGARGDDSPLHF. As DNA, the CDR3 is TGTGCCAGCAGTTTGTTTACTCTGTGGGGGGCACGGGGGGACGATTCACCCCTCCACTTT.

The chain couples TRBV7-9 to TRBJ2-7; perhaps TRBD2 as D (6 bases). In germline, CDR1 is SEHNR, CDR2 FQNEAQ (reference sequence). The CDR3 extends over 15 amino acids. The V and J ends lost 4 bases and 5 bases respectively, with 18 bases between them. The CDR3: CASSSRGGKVDEQYF. CDR3 DNA: TGTGCCAGCAGCTCCCGTGGAGGGAAGGTTGACGAGCAGTACTTC.

This clonotype was seen repeatedly, ten times or more. This chain uses TRBV20-1 with TRBJ2-7, with TRBD2 identical over 7 bases. Looked up from germline, CDR1 is DFQATT and CDR2 is SNEGSKA (reference sequence). V was pared by 5 bases and J by 2 bases, with 15 bases of the junction left unmatched. The CDR3 contains 16 residues. DNA of the CDR3: TGCAGTGCTGGGCCTTCTCTACCGGGAGGTACCTACGAGCAGTACTTC. Encoded protein: CSAGPSLPGGTYEQYF.

The V call is TRBV6-5, the J call TRBJ2-1, with 9 bases fitting TRBD2. Germline V gives CDR1 MNHEY, CDR2 SVGAGI. V dropped 9 bases and J dropped 6; count of bases not matched to a gene: 3. This CDR3 spans 12 amino acids. The CDR3 sequence: CARGGLANEQFF. For the CDR3, the DNA is TGTGCCAGAGGGGGACTAGCCAATGAGCAGTTCTTC.

The V gene is TRBV2, the J gene TRBJ1-1; TRBD1 might be the D (5 bases). Between the trimmed V and J ends, which lost 6 bases and 2 bases, there was a span of 13 bases. This CDR3 is built from 14 residues. Germline V gene data show CDR1 as SNHLY and CDR2 as FYNNEI. The CDR3: CASRVPTENTEAFF. CDR3 DNA sequence: TGTGCCAGCAGGGTCCCGACAGAAAACACTGAAGCTTTCTTT.

This clonotype was detected many times. The rearrangement uses TRBV7-9 and TRBJ2-5; D is possibly TRBD2 (5 bases). V gave up 5 bases and J gave up 5 bases, with 18 bases separating them. Germline V gene sequence: CDR1 SEHNR, CDR2 FQNEAQ (reference sequence). The CDR3 sequence is 15 residues long. CDR3 sequence: CASSPSYGVGETQYF. The CDR3 DNA is TGTGCCAGCAGCCCCTCCTACGGGGTCGGGGAGACCCAGTACTTC.

Here the CDR3 reads CASSLTGPAYEQYF. CDR3 DNA sequence: TGTGCCAGCAGTTTAACTGGACCGGCCTACGAGCAGTACTTC. V usage is TRBV28 and J usage is TRBJ2-7; D call uncertain. CDR3 length equals 14 residues. With 2 bases removed from V and 2 bases from J, the gap between germline ends came to 10 bases. Germline CDR1 and CDR2: MDHEN and SYDVKM. Filled out from reference TRBV28 and TRBJ2-7, the complete variable domain reads DVKVTQSSRYLVKRTGEKVFLECVQDMDHENMFWYRQDPGLGLRLIYFSYDVKMKEKGDIPEGYSVSREKKERFSLILESASTNQTSMYLCASSLTGPAYEQYFGPGTRLTVT.

This clonotype was counted between two and nine times. The rearrangement links TRBV20-1 to TRBJ2-2; D is possibly TRBD2 (6 bases). V was clipped by 0 bases and J by 0 bases, with 8 bases between them. The V gene's germline CDR1 is DFQATT and CDR2 SNEGSKA (reference sequence). This CDR3 has 15 residues. The CDR3 DNA is TGCAGTGCTAGAGAGGAGCGGGCGAACACCGGGGAGCTGTTTTTT. Protein product: CSAREERANTGELFF.

This clonotype has ten or more counts. This rearrangement joins TRBV12-3 or TRBV12-4 to TRBJ2-3; D is undetermined. The CDR3 length is 12 residues. Trimming removed 3 bases at V and 6 bases at J, with 7 bases between. CDR3 protein: CASSFIADTQYF. The CDR3 region has the DNA TGTGCCAGCAGTTTTATCGCGGATACGCAGTATTTT.

There are a few counts of this clonotype. The chain combines TRBV5-1 with TRBJ2-3; 12 positions agree with TRBD2. Germline V lookup: CDR1 SGHRS, CDR2 YFSETQ. The CDR3 spans 15 residues. J lost 4 bases, V lost 4 bases, and 4 bases had no gene match. In nucleotides, the CDR3 is TGCGCCAGCAGCCGGGCTAGCGGGAGGGCAGATACGCAGTATTTT. Residues: CASSRASGRADTQYF.

This clonotype has ten or more counts. The chain has TRBV10-2 and TRBJ2-1; the D gene is possibly TRBD2 (5 bases). The V end lost 2 bases, the J end lost 0 bases, and 14 bases lay between the germline ends. Germline CDR1 and CDR2: WSHSY and SAAADI. The CDR3 runs 17 residues. This CDR3 is CASSESQRLSSYNEQFF. The CDR3 DNA is TGCGCCAGCAGTGAGAGCCAGCGGTTGAGCTCCTACAATGAGCAGTTCTTC.